These 30 T cell receptor beta chains share one sample of origin, sequenced in a study of cytomegalovirus exposure and HLA in healthy donors. A multiplex PCR was run with 60 Vbeta primers and 13 Jbeta primers. This table comes from immunoSEQ multiplex PCR, and its TCRdb copy is limited to in-frame clones, with some not included. This sample's clone table lists more than 110,000 clones. Sequencing was carried out using PBMCs. The receptor set was obtained from a man aged 35 to 55 in good health and CMV-seronegative.

This chain connects TRBV11-1 to TRBJ1-1; 9 bases match TRBD1. The germline V gene has CDR1 SGHAT and CDR2 FQDESV (reference sequence). The trim removed 5 bases at V and 3 bases at J, leaving 4 bases unmatched. The CDR3 is 14 amino acids. The CDR3 sequence is CASSNRQGDTEAFF. The CDR3 nucleotides read TGTGCCAGCAGCAACCGACAGGGGGACACTGAAGCTTTCTTT.

The chain links TRBV5-1 to TRBJ2-7; tentatively, D is TRBD2 (5 bases). The CDR3 runs to 14 residues. V shed 3 bases and J shed 7 bases, with 17 bases lying between them. Germline CDR1 reads SGHRS; CDR2 reads YFSETQ. This CDR3 is CASSSLSSPGEQYF. CDR3 in DNA: TGCGCCAGCAGCTCCCTGTCCAGCCCGGGGGAGCAGTACTTC.

V and J are TRBV29-1 and TRBJ2-5, with 8 nucleotides matching TRBD2. Germline lookup yields CDR1 SQVTM and CDR2 ANQGSEA. The CDR3 has 13 amino acids. J was trimmed by 3 bases and V by 7 bases; bases with no gene match: 7. CDR3 nucleotides: TGCAGCGCCGAACCAGCGGGGGAAGAGACCCAGTACTTC. Translated, it gives CSAEPAGEETQYF.

This chain links TRBV10-3 with TRBJ1-1, with D maybe TRBD1 (5 bases). The CDR3 covers 13 residues. Germline loops: CDR1 ENHRY, CDR2 SYGVKD. With 6 bases removed from V and 2 bases from J, the gap between germline ends came to 10 bases. The DNA for the CDR3 is TGTGCCATCAGGGGGGGGAGAAACACTGAAGCTTTCTTT. Translation gives CAIRGGRNTEAFF.

The CDR3 nucleotides are TGTGCCAGCAGCTTCCCCAAAAGCGGGGAGCAGTACTTC. This sequence encodes CASSFPKSGEQYF. The chain employs TRBV11-2 and TRBJ2-7; a possible D gene is TRBD2 (6 bases). Germline V CDR1 and CDR2: SGHAT, FQNNGV. Deletions cut 3 bases from V and 7 bases from J, with 13 bases between. This CDR3 has 13 amino acids.

The chain employs TRBV29-1 and TRBJ2-2, with D possibly matching TRBD1 (5 bases). The CDR3 spans 17 residues. Per germline, CDR1 SQVTM and CDR2 ANQGSEA. The V end lost 0 bases, the J end lost 1 base, and 15 bases lay between the germline ends. In nucleotides, the CDR3 is TGCAGCGTTGAAGAATCTGGACAAACTTGGAACACCGGGGAGCTGTTTTTT. The encoded protein is CSVEESGQTWNTGELFF.

Worth noting for this clone: Its ends do not fully match the called genes, so a read error is possible. The J gene is TRBJ1-1, the V gene TRBV6-5; TRBD1 matches at 7 bases. Germline values: CDR1 MNHEY, CDR2 SVGAGI. The CDR3 has 15 residues. CDR3 bases: TGTGCCAGCAATCCGGGACAGAGATTTAACACTGGAGCTTTCTTT. This codes for CASNPGQRFNTGAFF.

This sequence joins TRBV7-2 and TRBJ2-7; unclear D gene. V dropped 6 bases and J dropped 0 bases, with 15 bases sitting between them. CDR3 size: 15 residues. In germline, CDR1 is SGHTA, CDR2 FQGNSA. CDR3 sequence: CASSPSSRSSYEQYF. Written as DNA, the CDR3 is TGTGCCAGCAGTCCCAGTTCTAGGAGCTCCTACGAGCAGTACTTC.

The J gene is TRBJ1-1, the V gene TRBV7-2, with TRBD1 as a possible D gene (6 bases). CDR1 is SGHTA, CDR2 FQGNSA, per germline. The length of the CDR3 is 14 residues. The V end lost 3 bases, the J end lost 0 bases, and 8 bases lay between the germline ends. The CDR3 loop is CASSLTGMNTEAFF. CDR3 nucleotide sequence: TGTGCCAGCAGCTTGACAGGAATGAACACTGAAGCTTTCTTT.

The rearrangement uses TRBV7-2 and TRBJ2-4; tentative D call: TRBD2 (6 bases). The germline V and J ends were trimmed by 4 bases and 2 bases, with 15 bases remaining between them. Per the germline V gene, CDR1 is SGHTA and CDR2 is FQGNSA. This CDR3 is built from 16 residues. The CDR3 coding sequence is TGTGCCAGCAGCTCCACTGCGGGGTTTACCAAAAACATTCAGTACTTC. The encoded protein is CASSSTAGFTKNIQYF.

The chain links TRBV5-1 to TRBJ2-5, with D possibly being TRBD1 (5 bases). The germline gives CDR1 SGHRS, CDR2 YFSETQ. The ends were cut back, 5 bases at V and 2 bases at J, with 10 bases in the middle. CDR3 length: 13 residues. The CDR3 is CASSYTGQETQYF. The CDR3, as DNA: TGCGCCAGCAGTTACACAGGTCAAGAGACCCAGTACTTC.

V gene TRBV4-3 combines with J gene TRBJ2-5, with D uncertain. CDR1 is LGHNA, CDR2 YSLEER, per germline. There are 15 residues in the CDR3. The V end lost 0 bases, the J end lost 0 bases, and 8 bases lay between the germline ends. The CDR3 here is CASSQEGLNQETQYF. CDR3 in DNA: TGCGCCAGCAGCCAAGAGGGCCTGAACCAAGAGACCCAGTACTTC.

The rearrangement joins TRBV6-5 to TRBJ1-2; 9 bases fit TRBD1. Germline V CDR1 and CDR2: MNHEY, SVGAGI. Unmatched junction bases numbered 10, after V lost 6 bases and J lost 5 bases. This CDR3 comprises 15 residues. CDR3 residues: CASRGQGLGKYGYTF. The CDR3 bases are TGTGCCAGCAGGGGACAGGGCTTGGGGAAATATGGCTACACCTTC.

V usage is TRBV7-2 and J usage is TRBJ1-3; 8 bases are shared with TRBD1. The CDR3 is 17 residues long. The ends lost 5 bases at V and 4 bases at J; junction bases unmatched: 13. The germline CDR1 and CDR2 sequences are SGHTA and FQGNSA. The CDR3 nucleotides read TGTGCCAGCAGCAAATCAACAGGGGGAGGTGGAGGAAACACCATATATTTT. Translation: CASSKSTGGGGGNTIYF. The full variable domain, completed using reference TRBV7-2 and TRBJ1-3, is GAGVSQSPSNKVTEKGKDVELRCDPISGHTALYWYRQSLGQGLEFLIYFQGNSAPDKSGLPSDRFSAERTGGSVSTLTIQRTQQEDSAVYLCASSKSTGGGGGNTIYFGEGSWLTVV.

The chain recombines TRBV7-6 with TRBJ2-1; no clear D. Germline lookup yields CDR1 SGHVS and CDR2 FNYEAQ. The CDR3 length is 14 residues. Trimming cost V 3 bases and J 0 bases, with 6 bases left between them. The CDR3 bases are TGTGCCAGCAGCTTTGCCGGCTCCTACAATGAGCAGTTCTTC. Translating it yields CASSFAGSYNEQFF.

The chain has TRBV6-6 and TRBJ2-7; weak D call: TRBD1 (6 bases). CDR3 length equals 14 residues. Per the germline V gene, CDR1 is MNHNY and CDR2 is SVGAGI (reference sequence). V lost 5 bases, J lost 3 bases, and 14 bases lay in between. In DNA form, the CDR3 reads TGTGCCAGCAGTCCCACAGGGAACGGCTACGAGCAGTACTTC. Translated: CASSPTGNGYEQYF.

V and J are TRBV5-4 and TRBJ2-3, with 8 nucleotides matching TRBD2. Germline CDR1 reads SGHNT; CDR2 reads YYREEE (reference sequence). Trimming removed 0 bases from V and 2 bases from J; junction bases left unmatched: 5. This CDR3 contains 16 residues. CDR3 nucleotides: TGTGCCAGCAGCTTGGGACCGGGGGGGACCACAGATACGCAGTATTTT. Protein: CASSLGPGGTTDTQYF.

V gene TRBV18 combines with J gene TRBJ2-3; 12 bases map to TRBD2. From germline, CDR1 is KGHSH and CDR2 LQKENI. The CDR3 consists of 14 residues. The V and J ends lost 8 bases and 5 bases, in that order; junction bases with no gene match: 5. CDR3 sequence (DNA): TGTGCCAGCACTCCTAGCGGGGGGGAAGATACGCAGTATTTT. Protein: CASTPSGGEDTQYF.

The V and J genes are TRBV18 and TRBJ2-7, with 9 bases fitting TRBD1. This CDR3 contains 14 residues. Germline-derived CDR1 and CDR2 are KGHSH and LQKENI. Trimming at V came to 4 bases and at J to 7 bases, leaving 8 bases not matched to a gene. The DNA of the CDR3 is TGTGCCAGCTCACGGACAGGGGAGCCCCTAGAGCAGTACTTC. This sequence encodes CASSRTGEPLEQYF.

The J gene is TRBJ1-3, the V gene TRBV11-2; D is undetermined. The germline V gene has CDR1 SGHAT and CDR2 FQNNGV. Between the trimmed V and J ends, which lost 1 base and 10 bases, there was a span of 8 bases. The CDR3 is 12 amino acids. The CDR3 region has the DNA TGTGCCAGCAGCTTAGGGGGAGGGACCATATATTTT. Translated: CASSLGGGTIYF. Filled out from reference TRBV11-2 and TRBJ1-3, the complete variable domain reads EAGVAQSPRYKIIEKRQSVAFWCNPISGHATLYWYQQILGQGPKLLIQFQNNGVVDDSQLPKDRFSAERLKGVDSTLKIQPAKLEDSAVYLCASSLGGGTIYFGEGSWLTVV.

This CDR3 reads CATSSRRDSLYNEQFF. The CDR3 DNA sequence: TGTGCCACCAGCAGTAGAAGGGACAGCCTCTACAATGAGCAGTTCTTC. V usage is TRBV15 and J usage is TRBJ2-1, with 7 bases fitting TRBD1. This CDR3 has 16 residues. The germline V gene encodes CDR1 LNHNV and CDR2 YYDKDF (reference sequence). V shed 3 bases and J 3 bases; nucleotides not matched to a gene: 8.

In DNA form, the CDR3 reads TGTGCCAGCAGCTTAGGGACTAGCGGGGGGTACGAGCAGTTCTTC. Its translation: CASSLGTSGGYEQFF. The rearrangement joins TRBV13 to TRBJ2-1; 13 bases agree with TRBD2. V shed 0 bases and J 10 bases; nucleotides not matched to a gene: 3. Germline CDR1 and CDR2: PRHDT and FYEKMQ (reference sequence). The CDR3 has 15 residues. Drawing the rest from reference TRBV13 and TRBJ2-1, the complete variable domain is AAGVIQSPRHLIKEKRETATLKCYPIPRHDTVYWYQQGPGQDPQFLISFYEKMQSDKGSIPDRFSAQQFSDYHSELNMSSLELGDSALYFCASSLGTSGGYEQFFGPGTRLTVL.

This chain joins TRBV7-9 and TRBJ1-2; 7 bases align to TRBD1. The length of the CDR3 is 13 residues. J was trimmed by 7 bases and V by 4 bases; bases with no gene match: 6. Germline V gene lookup returns CDR1 SEHNR and CDR2 FQNEAQ (reference sequence). CDR3 DNA: TGTGCCAGCAGCTCGGGACAGAGGTGTGGCTACACCTTC. Protein sequence: CASSSGQRCGYTF.

J is TRBJ1-2 and V is TRBV10-3, with 8 positions matching TRBD1. There are 12 residues in the CDR3. CDR1 is ENHRY, CDR2 SYGVKD, per germline. The junction had 8 bases not matched to a gene; V was cut back by 11 bases and J by 6 bases. The CDR3 sequence is CAAGRQGNGYTF. CDR3 in DNA: TGTGCCGCAGGTAGACAGGGGAATGGCTACACCTTC.

Worth noting for this clone: Its ends do not fully match the called genes, so a read error is possible. The rearrangement uses TRBV4-3 and TRBJ1-6; unclear D gene. Germline V gene data show CDR1 as LGHNA and CDR2 as YSLEER. The CDR3 runs to 18 residues. CDR3 in DNA: TGCGCCAGCAGCAAAGATGGAGGGCCGAGCTCCTATAATTCACCCCTCCACTTT. This codes for CASSKDGGPSSYNSPLHF.

The rearrangement links TRBV19 to TRBJ1-2; 7 nucleotides line up with TRBD1. The V gene end was trimmed by 5 bases and the J gene end by 5 bases; junction bases not matched to a gene: 8. The CDR3 runs to 14 residues. Germline-derived CDR1 and CDR2 are LNHDA and SQIVND (reference sequence). The CDR3 sequence: CASSDARQGYGYTF. The CDR3 DNA follows: TGTGCCAGTAGTGACGCCCGACAGGGATATGGCTACACCTTC. Based on the CDR3 plus reference TRBV19 and TRBJ1-2, the full variable domain is DGGITQSPKYLFRKEGQNVTLSCEQNLNHDAMYWYRQDPGQGLRLIYYSQIVNDFQKGDIAEGYSVSREKKESFPLTVTSAQKNPTAFYLCASSDARQGYGYTFGSGTRLTVV.

This chain's CDR3 is CASSSQNEQYF. For the CDR3, the DNA is TGTGCCAGCAGTTCTCAGAACGAGCAGTACTTC. The V call is TRBV28, the J call TRBJ2-7, with D uncertain. The germline V gene encodes CDR1 MDHEN and CDR2 SYDVKM. Deletions cut 4 bases from V and 5 bases from J, with 6 bases between. The CDR3 spans 11 residues.

J is TRBJ1-1 and V is TRBV10-3; TRBD1 matches at 7 bases. The CDR3 runs 14 residues. Germline trimming cut 4 bases from V and 1 base from J; bases unmatched to any gene: 3. Germline CDR1 ENHRY, CDR2 SYGVKD. The CDR3 here is CAISGQGGNTEAFF. CDR3 coding DNA: TGTGCCATCAGTGGACAGGGAGGGAACACTGAAGCTTTCTTT.

The V call is TRBV6-6, the J call TRBJ1-1; TRBD1 agrees at 9 bases. The CDR3 totals 15 residues. Germline trimming cut 8 bases from V and 1 base from J; bases unmatched to any gene: 8. In germline, CDR1 is MNHNY, CDR2 SVGAGI (reference sequence). The CDR3 nucleotides are TGTGCCAGCCTCCCGGGACAGGGCAGGAACACTGAAGCTTTCTTT. This gives the protein CASLPGQGRNTEAFF.

The chain combines TRBV29-1 with TRBJ2-3; TRBD1 matches at 11 bases. Trimming cost V 6 bases and J 5 bases; bases outside gene matches: 10. This CDR3 region has 15 residues. The germline V gene has CDR1 SQVTM and CDR2 ANQGSEA. The CDR3 DNA sequence: TGCAGCGTCGCGCCGGGACAGGGGGAGGGAGATACGCAGTATTTT. This sequence encodes CSVAPGQGEGDTQYF.